Below, one TCR beta chain is given with its context. This sample is part of a study of blood T cell repertoires in COVID-19. Deletions cut 0 bases from V and 2 bases from J, with 7 bases between. The CDR3 contains 15 residues. The germline gives CDR1 LGHNA, CDR2 YSLEER. Original analysis: The authors estimated nucleated cell counts from reference gene primer amplification. Sequencing used immunoSEQ multiplex PCR; TCRdb keeps in-frame clones, though not all of them. Clone size and the V and J calls come from that table; the DNA yielded D and trimming. The data hold 150,000 to 200,000 clones, with 70% to 90% observed a single time.

The sequence derives from a middle-aged man with active or convalescent COVID-19. The chain links TRBV4-3 to TRBJ1-4; D unclear. The specimen sequenced was peripheral blood. The CDR3 loop is CASSQDLETNEKLFF. CDR3 nucleotide sequence: TGCGCCAGCAGCCAAGATTTAGAGACTAATGAAAAACTGTTTTTT.